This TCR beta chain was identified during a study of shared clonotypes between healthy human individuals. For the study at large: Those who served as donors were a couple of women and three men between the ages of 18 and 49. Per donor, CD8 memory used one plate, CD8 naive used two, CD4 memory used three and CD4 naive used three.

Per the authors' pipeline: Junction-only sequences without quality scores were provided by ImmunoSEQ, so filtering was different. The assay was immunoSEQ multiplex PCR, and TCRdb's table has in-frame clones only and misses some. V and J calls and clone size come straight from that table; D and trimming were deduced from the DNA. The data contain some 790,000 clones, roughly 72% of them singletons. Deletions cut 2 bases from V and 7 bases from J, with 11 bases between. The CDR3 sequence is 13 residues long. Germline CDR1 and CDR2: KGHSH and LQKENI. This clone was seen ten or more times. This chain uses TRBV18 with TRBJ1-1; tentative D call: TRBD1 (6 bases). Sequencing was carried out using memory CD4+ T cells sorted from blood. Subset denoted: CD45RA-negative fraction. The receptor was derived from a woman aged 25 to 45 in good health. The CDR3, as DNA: TGTGCCAGCTCACCATTCGGACAGAGTGAAGCTTTCTTT. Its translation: CASSPFGQSEAFF.